These T cell receptor beta chains were read from a single sample in a study of OX40 agonist ivuxolimab in advanced cancers. The protocol was immunoSEQ multiplex PCR, while the TCRdb copy is restricted to in-frame clones and leaves out a portion. The sample has fewer than 95,000 clones, 65% to 90% seen once; the top ten hold approximately 0.61%. Sequencing used CD4+ or CD8+ T cells sorted from blood, obtained in a trial of the OX40 agonist ivuxolimab. The receptors originated from an adult with an advanced solid tumor such as melanoma, head and neck, liver or kidney cancer. Each CDR3 is given with its conserved first and last residue. The order of the fields is D gene, V gene, J gene, clone size, CDR3 protein, CDR3 DNA. A D gene is named only where the DNA matches it firmly. A row's size may be missing; if present it is once, few, many or a size class.

d_gene: NA; v_gene: TRBV5-8; j_gene: TRBJ2-7; abundance: NA; CDR3aa: CASSLTEYEQYF; CDR3nt: TGTGCCAGCAGCTTGACAGAGTACGAGCAGTACTTC
d_gene: TRBD1; v_gene: TRBV28; j_gene: TRBJ1-4; abundance: NA; CDR3aa: CASSPRTGWNEKLFF; CDR3nt: TGTGCCAGCAGTCCCCGGACAGGGTGGAATGAAAAACTGTTTTTT
d_gene: TRBD2; v_gene: TRBV2; j_gene: TRBJ2-3; abundance: once; CDR3aa: CARGTSGAVDTQYF; CDR3nt: TGTGCCAGGGGGACTAGCGGGGCCGTAGATACGCAGTATTTT
d_gene: NA; v_gene: TRBV6-6; j_gene: TRBJ1-5; abundance: NA; CDR3aa: CASSTPAGAVNQPQHF; CDR3nt: TGTGCCAGCAGTACCCCGGCGGGGGCGGTGAATCAGCCCCAGCATTTT
d_gene: NA; v_gene: TRBV27; j_gene: TRBJ2-5; abundance: NA; CDR3aa: CASSLEAAVGQETQYF; CDR3nt: TGTGCCAGCAGTTTAGAAGCGGCAGTGGGTCAAGAGACCCAGTACTTC
d_gene: TRBD1; v_gene: TRBV4-2; j_gene: TRBJ1-4; abundance: NA; CDR3aa: CASSQEPPGQGATNEKLFF; CDR3nt: TGTGCCAGCAGCCAGGAACCTCCGGGACAGGGGGCAACTAATGAAAAACTGTTTTTT
d_gene: NA; v_gene: TRBV27; j_gene: TRBJ2-3; abundance: NA; CDR3aa: CASTRRLYTDTQYF; CDR3nt: TGTGCCAGCACCCGCAGACTTTACACAGATACGCAGTATTTT
d_gene: NA; v_gene: TRBV7-8; j_gene: TRBJ1-1; abundance: NA; CDR3aa: CASSLAGQGDTEAFF; CDR3nt: TGTGCCAGCAGCTTAGCGGGGCAGGGCGATACTGAAGCTTTCTTT
d_gene: NA; v_gene: TRBV25-1; j_gene: TRBJ1-1; abundance: NA; CDR3aa: CASSDIQGNTEAFF; CDR3nt: TGTGCCAGCAGTGATATACAGGGGAACACTGAAGCTTTCTTT
d_gene: NA; v_gene: TRBV12-5; j_gene: TRBJ1-5; abundance: NA; CDR3aa: CASGLVGDYSNQPQHF; CDR3nt: TGTGCTAGTGGTTTGGTCGGGGATTATAGCAATCAGCCCCAGCATTTT
d_gene: NA; v_gene: TRBV7-9; j_gene: TRBJ1-1; abundance: NA; CDR3aa: CASSSTQINTEAFF; CDR3nt: TGTGCCAGCAGCTCCACCCAGATAAACACTGAAGCTTTCTTT
d_gene: NA; v_gene: TRBV6-6; j_gene: TRBJ1-6; abundance: NA; CDR3aa: CASSYGRGGDSPLHF; CDR3nt: TGTGCCAGCAGTTACGGGAGGGGAGGGGACTCACCCCTCCACTTT
d_gene: NA; v_gene: TRBV10-3; j_gene: TRBJ1-4; abundance: NA; CDR3aa: CAISVQGEKLFF; CDR3nt: TGTGCCATCAGTGTCCAGGGTGAAAAACTGTTTTTT
d_gene: NA; v_gene: TRBV11-2; j_gene: TRBJ2-2; abundance: once; CDR3aa: CASSLDGPGELFF; CDR3nt: TGTGCCAGCAGCTTAGACGGTCCCGGGGAGCTGTTTTTT
d_gene: NA; v_gene: TRBV9; j_gene: TRBJ2-5; abundance: NA; CDR3aa: CASSSQIGRDPETQYF; CDR3nt: TGTGCCAGCAGCTCCCAAATCGGGCGGGACCCAGAGACCCAGTACTTC
d_gene: NA; v_gene: TRBV5-1; j_gene: TRBJ2-3; abundance: once; CDR3aa: CASSLLWGGQADTQYF; CDR3nt: TGCGCCAGCAGCTTGTTATGGGGGGGCCAGGCAGATACGCAGTATTTT
d_gene: NA; v_gene: TRBV7-9; j_gene: TRBJ1-2; abundance: NA; CDR3aa: CASSLENYGYTF; CDR3nt: TGTGCCAGCAGCTTGGAGAACTATGGCTACACCTTC
d_gene: NA; v_gene: TRBV6-5; j_gene: TRBJ2-3; abundance: NA; CDR3aa: CASRGPPRDTQYF; CDR3nt: TGTGCCAGCAGGGGGCCCCCTCGGGATACGCAGTATTTT
d_gene: TRBD1; v_gene: TRBV6-6; j_gene: TRBJ1-2; abundance: few; CDR3aa: CASSYSQGAEGYGYTF; CDR3nt: TGTGCCAGCAGTTACTCGCAGGGGGCCGAGGGCTATGGCTACACCTTC
d_gene: NA; v_gene: TRBV11-1; j_gene: TRBJ2-1; abundance: NA; CDR3aa: CASSLGRGGDNEQFF; CDR3nt: TGTGCCAGCAGCCTAGGAAGGGGTGGGGACAATGAGCAGTTCTTC
d_gene: NA; v_gene: TRBV6-5; j_gene: TRBJ2-7; abundance: NA; CDR3aa: CASSGGRAGEQYF; CDR3nt: TGTGCCAGCAGTGGGGGAAGGGCGGGCGAGCAGTACTTC
d_gene: TRBD1; v_gene: TRBV18; j_gene: TRBJ1-6; abundance: NA; CDR3aa: CASSPTGTGESPLHF; CDR3nt: TGTGCCAGCTCACCAACCGGGACAGGGGAATCACCCCTCCACTTT
d_gene: NA; v_gene: TRBV20-1; j_gene: TRBJ2-3; abundance: NA; CDR3aa: CSAKTDTQYF; CDR3nt: TGCAGTGCTAAAACAGATACGCAGTATTTT
d_gene: NA; v_gene: TRBV5-8; j_gene: TRBJ1-6; abundance: NA; CDR3aa: CASSLGLNNSPLHF; CDR3nt: TGTGCCAGCAGCTTGGGTCTGAATAATTCACCCCTCCACTTT
d_gene: NA; v_gene: TRBV19; j_gene: TRBJ2-7; abundance: NA; CDR3aa: CASSRASGNEQYF; CDR3nt: TGTGCCAGTAGTAGGGCCAGTGGGAACGAGCAGTACTTC
d_gene: TRBD1; v_gene: TRBV18; j_gene: TRBJ2-1; abundance: once; CDR3aa: CASSPQGANEQFF; CDR3nt: TGTGCCAGCTCACCACAGGGGGCCAATGAGCAGTTCTTC
d_gene: NA; v_gene: TRBV19; j_gene: TRBJ2-5; abundance: once; CDR3aa: CASSIPVRGSGQETQYF; CDR3nt: TGTGCCAGTAGTATACCGGTTCGAGGGAGCGGGCAAGAGACCCAGTACTTC
d_gene: TRBD2; v_gene: TRBV29-1; j_gene: TRBJ2-5; abundance: NA; CDR3aa: CSVVGSGGGETQYF; CDR3nt: TGCAGCGTTGTTGGTAGCGGGGGCGGGGAGACCCAGTACTTC